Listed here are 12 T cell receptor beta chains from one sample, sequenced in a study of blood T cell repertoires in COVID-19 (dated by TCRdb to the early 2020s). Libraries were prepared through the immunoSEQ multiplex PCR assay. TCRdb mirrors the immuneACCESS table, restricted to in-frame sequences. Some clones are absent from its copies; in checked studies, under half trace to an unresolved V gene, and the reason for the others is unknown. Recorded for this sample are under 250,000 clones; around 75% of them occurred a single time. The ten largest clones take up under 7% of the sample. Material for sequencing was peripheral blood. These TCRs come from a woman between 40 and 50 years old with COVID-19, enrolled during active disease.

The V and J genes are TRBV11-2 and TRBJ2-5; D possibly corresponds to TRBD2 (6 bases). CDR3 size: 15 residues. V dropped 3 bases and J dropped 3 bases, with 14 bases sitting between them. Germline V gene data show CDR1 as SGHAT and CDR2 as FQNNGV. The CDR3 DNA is TGTGCCAGCAGCTTTGGGACTTCGATCAAAGAGACCCAGTACTTC. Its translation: CASSFGTSIKETQYF.

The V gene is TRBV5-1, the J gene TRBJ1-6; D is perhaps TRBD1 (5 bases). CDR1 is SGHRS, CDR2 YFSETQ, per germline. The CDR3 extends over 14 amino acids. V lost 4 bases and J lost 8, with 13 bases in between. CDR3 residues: CASSRQGEDSPLHF. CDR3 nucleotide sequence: TGCGCCAGCAGCCGGCAGGGTGAAGATTCACCCCTCCACTTT.

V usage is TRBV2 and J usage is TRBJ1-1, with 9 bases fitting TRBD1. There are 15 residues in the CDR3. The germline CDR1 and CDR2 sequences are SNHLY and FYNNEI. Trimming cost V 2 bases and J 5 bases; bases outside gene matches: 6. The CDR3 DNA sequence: TGTGCCAGCAGTGAATTGGGACAGGGTACGACTGAAGCTTTCTTT. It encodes CASSELGQGTTEAFF.

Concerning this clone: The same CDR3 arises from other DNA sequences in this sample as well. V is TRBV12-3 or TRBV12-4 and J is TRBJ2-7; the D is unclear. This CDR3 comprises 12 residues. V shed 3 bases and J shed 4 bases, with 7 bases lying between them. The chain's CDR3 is CASSFGLYEQYF. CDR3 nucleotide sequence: TGTGCCAGCAGTTTTGGGCTTTACGAGCAGTACTTC.

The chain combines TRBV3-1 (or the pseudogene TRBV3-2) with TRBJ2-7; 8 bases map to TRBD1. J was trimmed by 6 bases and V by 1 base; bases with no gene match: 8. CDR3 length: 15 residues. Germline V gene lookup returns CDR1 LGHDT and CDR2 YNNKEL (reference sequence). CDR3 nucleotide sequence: TGTGCCAGCAGCCAAGGACCCGGACAGGGTGTCGAGCAGTACTTC. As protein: CASSQGPGQGVEQYF.

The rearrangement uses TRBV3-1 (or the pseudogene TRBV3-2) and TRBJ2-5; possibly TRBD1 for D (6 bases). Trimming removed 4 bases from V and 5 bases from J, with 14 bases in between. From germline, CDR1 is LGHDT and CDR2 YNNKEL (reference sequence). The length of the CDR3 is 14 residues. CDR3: CASSPQGYRETQYF. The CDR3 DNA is TGTGCCAGCAGCCCGCAGGGGTATCGGGAGACCCAGTACTTC.

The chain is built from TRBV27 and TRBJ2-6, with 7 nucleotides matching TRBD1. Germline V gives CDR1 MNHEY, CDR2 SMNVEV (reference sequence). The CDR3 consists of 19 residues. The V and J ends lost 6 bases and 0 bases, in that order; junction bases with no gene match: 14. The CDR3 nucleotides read TGTGCCAGCAGCGGCGGTCCTCGACAGGGTTTCTCTGGGGCCAACGTCCTGACTTTC. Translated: CASSGGPRQGFSGANVLTF. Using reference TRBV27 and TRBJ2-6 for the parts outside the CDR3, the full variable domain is EAQVTQNPRYLITVTGKKLTVTCSQNMNHEYMSWYRQDPGLGLRQIYYSMNVEVTDKGDVPEGYKVSRKEKRNFPLILESPSPNQTSLYFCASSGGPRQGFSGANVLTFGAGSRLTVL.

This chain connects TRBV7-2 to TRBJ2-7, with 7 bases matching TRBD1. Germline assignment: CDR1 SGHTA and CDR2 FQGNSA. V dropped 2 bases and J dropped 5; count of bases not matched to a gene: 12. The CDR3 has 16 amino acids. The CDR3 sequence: CASSLIPGQSFHEQYF. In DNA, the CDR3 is TGTGCCAGCAGCTTAATACCGGGACAGTCCTTTCACGAGCAGTACTTC.

The DNA for the CDR3 is TGTGCCTGGGGACAGACTCGCACTGAAGCTTTCTTT. Its protein product is CAWGQTRTEAFF. This chain uses TRBV30 with TRBJ1-1; tentative D call: TRBD1 (6 bases). The CDR3 sequence is 12 residues long. V shed 5 bases and J shed 4 bases, with 11 bases lying between them. Germline CDR1 and CDR2: GTSNPN and SVGIG (reference sequence).

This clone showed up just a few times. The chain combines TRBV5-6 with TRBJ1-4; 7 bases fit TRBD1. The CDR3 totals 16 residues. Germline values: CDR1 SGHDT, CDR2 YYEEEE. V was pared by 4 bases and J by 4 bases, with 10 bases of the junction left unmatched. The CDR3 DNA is TGTGCCAGCAGCCAGACCCAACAGGGGCTTAATGAAAAACTGTTTTTT. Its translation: CASSQTQQGLNEKLFF.

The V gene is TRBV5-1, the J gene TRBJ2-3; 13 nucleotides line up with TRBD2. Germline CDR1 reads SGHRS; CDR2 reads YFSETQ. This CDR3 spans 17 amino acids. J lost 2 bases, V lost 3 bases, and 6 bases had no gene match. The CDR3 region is CASSYRTSGRLTDTQYF. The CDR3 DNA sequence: TGCGCCAGCAGCTACAGGACTAGCGGGAGACTCACAGATACGCAGTATTTT.

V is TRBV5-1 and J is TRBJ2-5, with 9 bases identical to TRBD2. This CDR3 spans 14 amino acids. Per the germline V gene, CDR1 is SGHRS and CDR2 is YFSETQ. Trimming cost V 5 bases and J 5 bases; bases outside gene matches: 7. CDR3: CASRSSGRGETQYF. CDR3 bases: TGCGCCAGCAGGAGTAGCGGGAGAGGCGAGACCCAGTACTTC.